The T cell receptor beta chain under discussion was sequenced for a study of regulatory T cells in long-lasting Graves disease (dated by TCRdb to the early 2020s). About the full investigation: In the newly diagnosed Graves' disease group, patients had been taking antithyroid drugs for less than 3 months. Patients with persistent Graves' disease were compared with patients with newly diagnosed Graves' disease using TCR sequencing and RNA sequencing of peripheral blood. The study took place in China and was registered as a clinical trial. TCR sequencing covered approximately 13 persistent and around 20 newly diagnosed Graves' disease patients, around 35 samples in total. The research as a whole found: Patients with persistent disease shared more public clonotypes (approximately 2,500) than newly diagnosed patients did (about 1,000). Sequencing and analysis were restricted to the TCR beta chain. Only peripheral blood was studied, because thyroid tissue, the primary lesion, was inaccessible. Persistent Graves' disease patients showed lower TCR Shannon entropy and fewer highly expanded clones than newly diagnosed patients, suggesting clonal expansion. TRBV28, TRBJ1-2 and TRBJ2-5 were preferentially used in persistent disease, while TRBV20-1 and TRBJ2-1 were favored in newly diagnosed disease. The authors acknowledged the small sample size as a limitation that may reduce accuracy.

Reading the germline V gene (reference sequence) gives CDR1 LGHDT and CDR2 YNNKEL. V is trimmed back by 2 bases and J by 8 bases, and the junction contains 4 bases that no gene match accounts for. CDR3 length: 14 amino acids, cysteine to phenylalanine. The sequence is cut down to CDR3 DNA, 42 bases in frame from base 1. The time point label here, explained by the study, means: newly diagnosed GD, antithyroid drugs for less than 3 months. For both TCR sequencing and RNA sequencing, RNA was extracted from PBMCs using TRIzol. The diagnosis of Graves' disease was made according to American Thyroid Association guidelines. Recruitment of patients was carried out at an endocrinology department in Xi'an, China. From each patient, 8 to 10 milliliters of peripheral blood was collected into an EDTA anticoagulant tube. Ficoll Paque Plus density gradient separation was used to isolate PBMCs, and no further T cell sorting was done. An Agilent 2100 Bioanalyzer and agarose gel were used to check RNA quality, and a NanoDrop 2000 was used to measure RNA concentration.

About this clonotype: Its recognized antigen is unknown. Per-base quality was not reported, and no clone a single base away is much larger than it.

Library generation was performed with multiplex PCR. Sequencing was carried out with an Illumina HiSeq 4000. CDR3 regions were amplified by Arm-PCR with iRepertoire HTBI primers to construct TCR beta libraries. PCR products were gel purified before sequencing. As for the authors' bioinformatics: Gene usage analysis of CDR3 amino acid clonotypes relied on the 60 or so TRBV and about 15 TRBJ segments identified across samples. COPE and FqMerger were used to merge the filtered high-quality paired reads into contigs. BLAST was used to align contigs to the IMGT TRBV, TRBD and TRBJ reference genes, and CDR3 was defined following IMGT. Any clonotype with a frequency above 0.1% was counted as a highly expanded clone. Shannon entropy was used to measure repertoire diversity, and the Gini coefficient was used to measure V-J evenness. A clonotype found in more than one individual was treated as public. Clones were called with MiXCR by TCRdb after fastp trimmed the public reads at Q25, and only in-frame beta chains were retained. Each entry is one CDR3 protein sequence, shown with its most common DNA and genes. TCRdb assigned the V and J calls; the authors' analysis was not used. This sample has a few hundred thousand distinct CDR3 sequences in its table, and about 20% of those were observed once. The ten largest account for 12% to 15% of the sample.

This sample also belongs to another study, concerning T cells in Graves' hyperthyroidism and ophthalmopathy. The second study's authors report: Stable Graves' hyperthyroidism was defined as the absence of progression to ophthalmopathy over 18 months of follow-up. Hyperthyroidism patients were newly diagnosed, had a disease duration of under 2 months, and were aged 18 to 65 years. The study excluded patients with uncontrolled infections, other autoimmune diseases, pregnancy or lactation. Diagnoses were established on the basis of clinical symptoms, serum thyroxine and TRAb, thyroid ultrasound, and orbital computed tomography. The first round of RT-PCR for the TCR CDR3 was performed with the HTBI primer set and the Qiagen OneStep RT-PCR kit. Blood samples also contained most of the expanded thyroid clonotypes (frequency above 0.001), which suggests that blood repertoires may reflect thyroid immune responses. A 13 V-J signature model separated ophthalmopathy from stable hyperthyroidism, with 87.88% sensitivity and just under 84% specificity in cross-validation and 80%/75% in testing. In validation, the model predicted progression to ophthalmopathy a median of about 5.9 months before onset, with approximately 70% sensitivity and around 76% specificity. A discovery cohort of about a hundred patients, about 40 with Graves' ophthalmopathy and 57 with stable Graves' hyperthyroidism, was used to find distinguishing TCR V-J signatures. Prospective prediction of ophthalmopathy was tested in an independent validation cohort of some 20 hyperthyroidism patients and some 17 patients who later progressed to ophthalmopathy. For training and testing, the roughly 100 patients in the discovery cohort were randomly divided in a 7:3 ratio. Thyroid tissue and blood T-cell repertoires from roughly 6 Graves' hyperthyroidism patients were also compared in the study. Once sampling was done, hyperthyroidism patients were given methimazole at a starting dose of 30 mg daily, whereas ophthalmopathy patients were given high-dose intravenous methylprednisolone. Libraries were constructed in a second round of multiplex PCR, after which size selection and purification were performed. Sequencing of the libraries was done on an Illumina HiSeq2000 using paired-end 100 bp reads. SOAPnuke was used to process the raw data, with reads discarded if the reads contained adapters or uncalled bases, had a mean Phred below 15, or lacked an exact constant-primer or identifier match. High-quality paired reads were merged with COPE v1.2.5, and unique nucleotide sequences were defined as clonotypes. MiTCR v1.1 was used to align clonotypes to the IMGT TRBV, TRBD and TRBJ reference segments. The analysis was restricted to V-J combinations with a frequency above 0.0001, which together covered roughly 99% of the repertoires. The TCS score was defined as F50 (clonal expansion) divided by E x V (chaos), with BLOSUM62-based TCRdist calculated between CDR3 peptides within each V-J. Welch's t-statistics and random forest reduced several hundred V-J features to around 14, which were used in a naive Bayes classifier (R e1071). No statistical method was used to set the sample size in advance, and investigators knew the group allocation. According to the paper, TCR Vbeta CDR3 sequencing was carried out on over 130 peripheral blood samples, which came from over 40 ophthalmopathy, approximately 72 hyperthyroidism and approximately 17 progressor patients.

This sequence originates from a woman under 40 with Graves disease. Donor details come from another sample of the same person, matched by shared clones. This sample comprised peripheral blood mononuclear cells (PBMCs), obtained at new diagnosis, from a patient treated with antithyroid drugs. The chain employs TRBV3-1 and TRBJ2-1; TRBD2 fits 9 bases in the junction. This receptor carries the CDR3 CASSQLAGRYEQFF. The DNA is as follows: TGTGCCAGCAGCCAACTAGCGGGACGGTATGAGCAGTTCTTC.